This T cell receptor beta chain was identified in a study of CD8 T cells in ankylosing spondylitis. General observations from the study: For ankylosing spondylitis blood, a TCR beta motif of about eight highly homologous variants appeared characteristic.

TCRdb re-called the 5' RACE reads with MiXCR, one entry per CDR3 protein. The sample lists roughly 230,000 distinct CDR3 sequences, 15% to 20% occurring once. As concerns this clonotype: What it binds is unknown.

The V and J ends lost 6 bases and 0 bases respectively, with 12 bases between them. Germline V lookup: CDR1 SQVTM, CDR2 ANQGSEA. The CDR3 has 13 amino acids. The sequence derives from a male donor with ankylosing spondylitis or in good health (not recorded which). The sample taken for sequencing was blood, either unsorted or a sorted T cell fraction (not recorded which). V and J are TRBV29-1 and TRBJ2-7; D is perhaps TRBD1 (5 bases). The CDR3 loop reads CSVGLGNSYEQYF. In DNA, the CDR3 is TGCAGCGTGGGGCTGGGGAACTCCTACGAGCAGTACTTC.